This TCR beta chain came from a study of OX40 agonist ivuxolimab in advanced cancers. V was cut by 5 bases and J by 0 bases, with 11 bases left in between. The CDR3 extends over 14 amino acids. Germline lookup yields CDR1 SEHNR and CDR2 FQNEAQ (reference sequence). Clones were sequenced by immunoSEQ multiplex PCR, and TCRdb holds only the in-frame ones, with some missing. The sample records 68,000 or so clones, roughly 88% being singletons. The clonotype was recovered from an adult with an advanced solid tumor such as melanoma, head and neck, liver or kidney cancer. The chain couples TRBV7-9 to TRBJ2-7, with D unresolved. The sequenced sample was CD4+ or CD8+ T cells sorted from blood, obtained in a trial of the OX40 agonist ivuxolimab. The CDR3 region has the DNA TGTGCCAGCAGCCTGGTCGAAAGCTCCTACGAGCAGTACTTC. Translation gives CASSLVESSYEQYF.